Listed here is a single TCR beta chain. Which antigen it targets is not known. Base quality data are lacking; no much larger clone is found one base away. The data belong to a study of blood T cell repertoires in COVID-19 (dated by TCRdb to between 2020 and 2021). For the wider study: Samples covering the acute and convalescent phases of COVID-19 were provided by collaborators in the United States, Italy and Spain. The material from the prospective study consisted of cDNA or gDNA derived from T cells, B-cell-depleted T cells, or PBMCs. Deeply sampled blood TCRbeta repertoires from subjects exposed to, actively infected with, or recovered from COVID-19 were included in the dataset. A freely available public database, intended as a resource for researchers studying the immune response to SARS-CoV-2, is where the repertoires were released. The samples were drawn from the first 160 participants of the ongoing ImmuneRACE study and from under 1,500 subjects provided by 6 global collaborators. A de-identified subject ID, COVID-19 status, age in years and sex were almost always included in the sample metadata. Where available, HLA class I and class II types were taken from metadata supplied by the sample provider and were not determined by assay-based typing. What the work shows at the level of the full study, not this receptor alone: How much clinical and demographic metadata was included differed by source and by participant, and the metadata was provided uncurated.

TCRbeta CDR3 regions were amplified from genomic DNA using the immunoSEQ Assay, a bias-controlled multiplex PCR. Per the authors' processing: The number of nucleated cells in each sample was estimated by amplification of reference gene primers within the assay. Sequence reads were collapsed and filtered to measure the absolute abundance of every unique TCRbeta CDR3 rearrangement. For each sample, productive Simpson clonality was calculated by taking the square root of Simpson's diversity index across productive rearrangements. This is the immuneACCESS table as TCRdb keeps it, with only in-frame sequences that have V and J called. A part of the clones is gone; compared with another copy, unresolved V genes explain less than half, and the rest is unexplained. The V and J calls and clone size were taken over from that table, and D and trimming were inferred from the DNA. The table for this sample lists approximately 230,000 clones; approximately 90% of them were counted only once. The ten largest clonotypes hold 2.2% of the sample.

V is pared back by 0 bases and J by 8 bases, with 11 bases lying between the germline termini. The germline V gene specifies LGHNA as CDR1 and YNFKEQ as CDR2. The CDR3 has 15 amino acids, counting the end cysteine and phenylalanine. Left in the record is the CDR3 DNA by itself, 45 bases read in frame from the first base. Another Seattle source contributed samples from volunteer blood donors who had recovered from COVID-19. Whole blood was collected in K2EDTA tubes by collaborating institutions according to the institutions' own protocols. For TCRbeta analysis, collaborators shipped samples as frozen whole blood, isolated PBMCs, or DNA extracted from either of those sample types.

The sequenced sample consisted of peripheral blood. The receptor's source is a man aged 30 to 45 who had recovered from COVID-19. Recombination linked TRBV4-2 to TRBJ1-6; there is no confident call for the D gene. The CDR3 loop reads CASSQDWRLYSPLHF. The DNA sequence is TGTGCCAGCAGCCAAGATTGGCGGCTATATTCACCCCTCCACTTT.